This is a list of T cell receptor beta chains from one sample in a study of cytomegalovirus exposure and HLA in healthy donors. TCRdb keeps only in-frame clones here, not all; method: immunoSEQ multiplex PCR. The data hold around 180,000 clones, with 65% to 85% observed a single time. The sequenced sample was PBMCs. The receptors were sampled from a boy under 10 years old in good health and CMV-seronegative. The CDR3 runs from the conserved cysteine through the conserved F or W. A D gene is named only where the DNA matches it firmly. The listing skips clone size in some rows; elsewhere it reads once, few, many or a size class.

len | d_gene | abundance | j_gene | v_gene | CDR3aa | CDR3nt
14 | . | . | TRBJ1-5 | TRBV1 | CTSSQASRNQPQHF | TGCACCAGCAGCCAAGCTTCTAGAAATCAGCCCCAGCATTTT
15 | TRBD2 | . | TRBJ2-5 | TRBV9 | CASSVDSSGGETQYF | TGTGCCAGCAGCGTAGATAGCTCGGGGGGAGAGACCCAGTACTTC
14 | . | once | TRBJ1-2 | TRBV2 | CASSGDQGYHGYTF | TGTGCCAGCAGTGGAGACCAGGGATATCATGGCTACACCTTC
14 | TRBD2 | . | TRBJ2-2 | TRBV5-1 | CASGGTSGTRELFF | TGCGCCAGCGGCGGGACTAGCGGGACGAGGGAGCTGTTTTTT
16 | TRBD1 | . | TRBJ1-1 | TRBV6-5 | CASSYTTGTGHTEAFF | TGTGCCAGCAGTTACACTACCGGGACAGGGCACACTGAAGCTTTCTTT
13 | . | once | TRBJ1-4 | TRBV4-3 | CASSQDLLEKLFF | TGCGCCAGCAGCCAAGATCTACTTGAAAAACTGTTTTTT
14 | TRBD2 | . | TRBJ2-5 | TRBV4-2 | CASSLAGGQETQYF | TGTGCCAGCAGCTTAGCGGGGGGCCAAGAGACCCAGTACTTC
13 | . | . | TRBJ1-1 | TRBV18 | CASSPGQNTEAFF | TGTGCCAGCTCACCGGGCCAGAACACTGAAGCTTTCTTT
19 | TRBD2 | . | TRBJ2-5 | TRBV4-1 | CASSRGLAGGPVSEETQYF | TGCGCCAGCAGCCGAGGACTAGCGGGGGGGCCAGTCTCGGAAGAGACCCAGTACTTC
13 | TRBD2 | . | TRBJ2-1 | TRBV14 | CASSETSADEQFF | TGTGCCAGCAGCGAAACTAGCGCCGATGAGCAGTTCTTC
14 | . | . | TRBJ2-1 | TRBV9 | CASSAIARGNEQFF | TGTGCCAGCAGCGCTATAGCGAGGGGGAATGAGCAGTTCTTC
15 | . | . | TRBJ2-1 | TRBV11-2 | CASSSQANLYNEQFF | TGTGCCAGCAGCTCCCAGGCAAACCTCTACAATGAGCAGTTCTTC
13 | . | . | TRBJ2-7 | TRBV30 | CAWSVRQVYEQYF | TGTGCCTGGAGTGTACGGCAGGTCTACGAGCAGTACTTC
15 | TRBD2 | once | TRBJ2-1 | TRBV2 | CASSEKAGVGNEQFF | TGTGCCAGCAGTGAGAAAGCGGGAGTAGGCAATGAGCAGTTCTTC
12 | . | . | TRBJ2-7 | TRBV28 | CASSLAKYEQYF | TGTGCCAGCAGTTTAGCTAAATACGAGCAGTACTTC
13 | . | . | TRBJ1-2 | TRBV5-1 | CASSLGSRGGYTF | TGCGCCAGCAGCTTGGGCTCCCGGGGAGGCTACACCTTC
15 | TRBD2 | . | TRBJ2-3 | TRBV13 | CASSVSGAAADTQYF | TGTGCCAGCAGCGTTAGCGGGGCTGCGGCAGATACGCAGTATTTT
16 | TRBD1 | . | TRBJ1-2 | TRBV28 | CASESGTGGYNYGYTF | TGTGCCAGCGAATCCGGGACAGGGGGTTATAACTATGGCTACACCTTC
16 | . | . | TRBJ2-7 | TRBV30 | CASGVWGSGGNHEQYF | TGTGCTTCTGGGGTGTGGGGGAGCGGCGGGAATCACGAGCAGTACTTC
14 | . | . | TRBJ1-1 | TRBV25-1 | CASSEAGPRDEAFF | TGTGCCAGCAGTGAAGCGGGTCCCCGGGATGAAGCTTTCTTT
14 | . | . | TRBJ2-7 | TRBV5-1 | CASSPDTTGGEQYF | TGCGCCAGCAGCCCGGACACCACCGGGGGCGAGCAGTACTTC
16 | . | . | TRBJ1-1 | TRBV5-1 | CASSPGSQIMNTEAFF | TGCGCCAGCAGCCCCGGGTCCCAAATCATGAACACTGAAGCTTTCTTT
16 | TRBD1 | . | TRBJ1-2 | TRBV6-6 | CASSYSNSQGAGGYTF | TGTGCCAGCAGTTATTCCAATTCGCAGGGGGCCGGTGGCTACACCTTC
16 | . | . | TRBJ1-2 | TRBV5-1 | CASSPDGQYTNYGYTF | TGCGCCAGCAGCCCAGATGGACAGTATACTAACTATGGCTACACCTTC
16 | . | . | TRBJ2-7 | TRBV28 | CASRPTGLRRSYEQYF | TGTGCCAGCAGGCCAACGGGACTCCGAAGATCCTACGAGCAGTACTTC
15 | TRBD2 | . | TRBJ2-7 | TRBV19 | CASSIVSGETYEQYF | TGTGCCAGTAGTATAGTTAGCGGGGAGACCTACGAGCAGTACTTC
14 | TRBD2 | few | TRBJ2-5 | TRBV27 | CASSSLAAQETQYF | TGTGCCAGCAGCTCCCTAGCGGCCCAAGAGACCCAGTACTTC
12 | TRBD1 | . | TRBJ1-5 | TRBV6-5 | CASGTGGMPQHF | TGTGCCAGCGGGACAGGGGGCATGCCCCAGCATTTT
14 | TRBD1 | . | TRBJ1-2 | TRBV7-9 | CASSLPTGAYGYTF | TGTGCCAGCAGCTTACCGACAGGGGCCTATGGCTACACCTTC
15 | TRBD2 | . | TRBJ2-3 | TRBV28 | CASPPTSGITDTQYF | TGTGCCAGCCCCCCCACCAGCGGGATCACAGATACGCAGTATTTT
18 | . | . | TRBJ1-1 | TRBV4-3 | CASSPRKAKVGLNTEAFF | TGCGCCAGCAGCCCCAGAAAGGCGAAAGTTGGGCTGAACACTGAAGCTTTCTTT
14 | . | . | TRBJ2-7 | TRBV9 | CASSVAQVPYEQYF | TGTGCCAGCAGCGTAGCACAGGTCCCCTACGAGCAGTACTTC
20 | TRBD2 | . | TRBJ2-3 | TRBV7-8 | CASSSKLAGLGRDSTDTQYF | TGTGCCAGCAGCAGTAAGCTAGCGGGACTGGGGAGAGATAGCACAGATACGCAGTATTTT